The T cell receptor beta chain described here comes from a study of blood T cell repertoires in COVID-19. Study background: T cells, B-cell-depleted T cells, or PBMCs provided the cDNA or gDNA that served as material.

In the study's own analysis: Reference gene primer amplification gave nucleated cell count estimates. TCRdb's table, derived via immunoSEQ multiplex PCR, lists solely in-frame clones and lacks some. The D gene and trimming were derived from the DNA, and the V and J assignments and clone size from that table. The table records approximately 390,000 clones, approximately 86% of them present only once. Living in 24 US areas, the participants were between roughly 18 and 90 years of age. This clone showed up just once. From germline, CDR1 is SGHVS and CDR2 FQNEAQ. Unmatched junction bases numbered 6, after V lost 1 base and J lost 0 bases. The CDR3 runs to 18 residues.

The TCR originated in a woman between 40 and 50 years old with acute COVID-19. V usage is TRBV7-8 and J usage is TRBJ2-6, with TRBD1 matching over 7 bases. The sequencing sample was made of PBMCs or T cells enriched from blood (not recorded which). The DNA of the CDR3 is TGTGCCAGCAGCTTAGTAGGGGGCCTTAGCTCTGGGGCCAACGTCCTGACTTTC. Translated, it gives CASSLVGGLSSGANVLTF.